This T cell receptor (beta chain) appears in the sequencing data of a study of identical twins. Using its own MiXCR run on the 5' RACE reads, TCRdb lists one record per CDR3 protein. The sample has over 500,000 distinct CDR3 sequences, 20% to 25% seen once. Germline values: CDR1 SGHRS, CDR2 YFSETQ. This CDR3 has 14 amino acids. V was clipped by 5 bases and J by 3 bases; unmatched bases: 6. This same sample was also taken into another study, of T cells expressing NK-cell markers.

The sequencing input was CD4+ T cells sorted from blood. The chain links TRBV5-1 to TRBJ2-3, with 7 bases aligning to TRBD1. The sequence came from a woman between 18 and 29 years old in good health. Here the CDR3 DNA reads TGCGCCAGCAGTATAGGGGGCGTAACAGATACGCAGTATTTT. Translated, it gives CASSIGGVTDTQYF.